The 2 T cell receptor beta chains given below trace back to one sample, sequenced in a study of cytomegalovirus exposure and HLA in healthy donors. PCR used 60 Vbeta primers and 13 Jbeta primers. Measured with immunoSEQ multiplex PCR; TCRdb has only the in-frame clones, and not every one. Of around 160,000 clones listed, approximately 85% are singletons. Material for sequencing was PBMCs. The origin of the receptors is a man between 18 and 29 years old in good health and CMV-seropositive.

The genes are TRBV30 and TRBJ1-5, with 10 positions matching TRBD1. Germline-derived CDR1 and CDR2 are GTSNPN and SVGIG (reference sequence). The ends lost 3 bases at V and 2 bases at J; junction bases unmatched: 10. The CDR3 covers 17 residues. The CDR3 DNA sequence: TGTGCCTGGAGGGGTAAGATCGGGACAGGGGGCAATCAGCCCCAGCATTTT. It translates to CAWRGKIGTGGNQPQHF.

As DNA, the CDR3 is TGTGCCAGTAGTTTAAACGGGGGCAATCAGCCCCAGCATTTT. Encoded protein: CASSLNGGNQPQHF. The chain combines TRBV19 with TRBJ1-5; D is unresolved. V was cut by 5 bases and J by 2 bases, with 10 bases left in between. The CDR3 spans 14 residues. Germline V gene lookup returns CDR1 LNHDA and CDR2 SQIVND (reference sequence).